This T cell receptor (beta chain) is from a study of OX40 agonist ivuxolimab in advanced cancers. Study information: Partial response was recorded in three patients: one hepatocellular carcinoma and two cutaneous melanoma cases.

Study-level findings and limits: On average, a greater number of expanded clones characterised CD8+ T cells relative to CD4+.

Note on this clone: Its antigen remains unidentified.

Germline CDR1 MNHEY, CDR2 SVGAGI. V dropped 7 bases and J dropped 3 bases, with 12 bases sitting between them. This CDR3 comprises 14 residues. Assay: immunoSEQ multiplex PCR; the TCRdb copy retains only in-frame clones and omits some. This table holds tens of thousands of clones, 81% found once. Any history of autoimmune disease or systemic immunosuppression disqualified patients. The sequencing used CD4+ or CD8+ T cells sorted from blood, collected in a trial of the OX40 agonist ivuxolimab. The origin of this receptor is an adult with an advanced solid tumor such as melanoma, head and neck, liver or kidney cancer. V and J are TRBV6-5 and TRBJ2-2, with D perhaps matching TRBD1 or TRBD2 (5 bases each). CDR3 in DNA: TGTGCCAGCACCCTTTTGGGGGACACCGGGGAGCTGTTTTTT. Its translation is CASTLLGDTGELFF.